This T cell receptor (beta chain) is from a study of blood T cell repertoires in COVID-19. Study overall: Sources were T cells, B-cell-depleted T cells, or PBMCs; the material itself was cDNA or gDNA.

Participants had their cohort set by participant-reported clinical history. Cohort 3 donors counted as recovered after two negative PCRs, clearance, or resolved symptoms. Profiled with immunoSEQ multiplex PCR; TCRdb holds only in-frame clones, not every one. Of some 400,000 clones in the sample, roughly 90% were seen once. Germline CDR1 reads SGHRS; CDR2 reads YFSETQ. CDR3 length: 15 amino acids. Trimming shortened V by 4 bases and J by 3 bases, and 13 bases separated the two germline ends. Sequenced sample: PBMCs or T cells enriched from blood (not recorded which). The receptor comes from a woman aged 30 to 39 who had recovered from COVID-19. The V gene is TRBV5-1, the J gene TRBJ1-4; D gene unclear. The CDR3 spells CASSPRGGSNEKLFF. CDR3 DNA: TGCGCCAGCAGCCCACGGGGAGGGTCTAATGAAAAACTGTTTTTT.